The entry below describes one TCR beta chain. The antigen is undetermined. This PCR relied on a set of 60 Vbeta primers and 13 Jbeta primers. Sequencing used immunoSEQ multiplex PCR; TCRdb keeps in-frame clones, though not all of them. This table holds 180,000 or so clones, 76% found once. This entry comes from a study of cytomegalovirus exposure and HLA in healthy donors. Study-wide points: In a later analysis, HLA-associated beta chains showed higher expansion and lower generation probabilities than comparable chains. It was assumed in the presence/absence analyses that sequencing depth was roughly uniform across donors. There were a few CMV-associated chains whose specificity for CMV antigens was confirmed in vitro.

This CDR3 has 16 amino acids. The V gene's germline CDR1 is SGHAT and CDR2 FQNNGV. The junction had 12 bases not matched to a gene; V was cut back by 5 bases and J by 5 bases. Each of the donors was a healthy bone marrow donor. This sequence was found in a man aged 18 to 29 in good health and CMV-seronegative. V usage is TRBV11-2 and J usage is TRBJ2-1, with 7 bases that match TRBD2. The sequenced material came from PBMCs. As DNA, the CDR3 is TGTGCCAGCAGCCCCTGGGGTAGCGGGCATAACAATGAGCAGTTCTTC. This sequence encodes CASSPWGSGHNNEQFF.